One sample yielded the 7 T cell receptor beta chains listed below, sequenced in a study of T cells in Graves' hyperthyroidism and ophthalmopathy. Amplified TCR beta CDR3 regions came from RNA transcripts. Carried out on the TCR CDR3, a first-round RT-PCR used the HTBI primer set. TCRdb re-analysed the multiplex PCR reads in MiXCR, keeping a single row per CDR3 protein. The data hold hundreds of thousands of distinct CDR3 sequences, with roughly 14% observed a single time. Sequencing used blood. The receptors shown here come from a middle-aged woman with Graves' ophthalmopathy.

The rearrangement links TRBV28 to TRBJ1-2; the match to TRBD1 covers 7 bases. CDR1 is MDHEN, CDR2 SYDVKM, per germline. The CDR3 totals 15 residues. Trimming at V came to 6 bases and at J to 1 base, leaving 8 bases not matched to a gene. The CDR3 is CASSQRTGVNYGYTF. The CDR3 DNA is TGTGCCAGCAGCCAACGGACAGGTGTTAACTATGGCTACACCTTC.

This clonotype was seen repeatedly, ten times or more. V and J are TRBV30 and TRBJ1-2; D is uncertain. This CDR3 is 13 amino acids long. Per germline, CDR1 GTSNPN and CDR2 SVGIG (reference sequence). The V end lost 0 bases, the J end lost 1 base, and 6 bases lay between the germline ends. CDR3 nucleotide sequence: TGTGCCTGGAGTGTTCTCTTTAACTATGGCTACACCTTC. Its translation is CAWSVLFNYGYTF.

On this clonotype: A junction boundary mismatches the germline segment, possibly from a read error. In DNA, the CDR3 is TGTGCCAGCAGTTCCGAGGACTACTACCCATCTGACTTC. Residues: CASSSEDYYPSDF. This chain joins TRBV6-2 or TRBV6-3 and TRBJ2-7; tentative D call: TRBD2 (6 bases). The CDR3 covers 13 residues. Per the germline V gene, CDR1 is MNHEY and CDR2 is SVGEGT.

This clonotype appeared many times. The chain has TRBV12-3 or TRBV12-4 and TRBJ1-5, with TRBD1 identical over 9 bases. V lost 7 bases, J lost 6 bases, and 4 bases stayed unmatched. This CDR3 is built from 13 residues. The chain's CDR3 is CASTGDRAQPQHF. The CDR3 DNA reads TGTGCCAGCACCGGGGACAGGGCTCAGCCCCAGCATTTT.

This clonotype occurred many times. This rearrangement joins TRBV30 to TRBJ1-1; D is perhaps TRBD1 (6 bases). With 4 bases removed from V and 12 bases from J, the gap between germline ends came to 21 bases. This CDR3 is 13 amino acids long. The germline CDR1 and CDR2 sequences are GTSNPN and SVGIG (reference sequence). For the CDR3, the DNA is TGTGCCTGGACCCGGGGGCCGGATTCAGCTCCTTTCTTT. Its translation is CAWTRGPDSAPFF.

This clonotype has ten or more counts. This chain connects TRBV6-1 to TRBJ2-7, with TRBD2 identical over 8 bases. V lost 7 bases, J lost 1 base, and 12 bases stayed unmatched. The CDR3 totals 16 residues. Germline V gives CDR1 MNHNS, CDR2 SASEGT. CDR3 amino acids: CASTPYSGTISYEQYF. The DNA of the CDR3 is TGTGCCAGCACCCCGTATAGCGGGACCATATCCTACGAGCAGTACTTC.

This clonotype was observed at least ten times. The V and J genes are TRBV7-3 and TRBJ1-6, with D unresolved. The germline V gene encodes CDR1 SGHTA and CDR2 FQGTGA. With 2 bases removed from V and 5 bases from J, the gap between germline ends came to 25 bases. This CDR3 is 20 amino acids long. As DNA, the CDR3 is TGTGCCAGCAGCTTACCCCAAGATACGCCAATCCTAGTGGATAATTCACCCCTCCACTTT. The encoded protein is CASSLPQDTPILVDNSPLHF.